The 18 T cell receptor beta chains below all came from one sample that was sequenced in a study of T cell responses to AZD1222 COVID-19 vaccine. Method: immunoSEQ multiplex PCR; TCRdb's copy keeps in-frame clones and lacks some. The top ten hold over 1.2% of the sample, which has some 90,000 clones, about 85% seen once. This material consisted of peripheral blood, taken on day 0 of AZD1222 vaccination. These TCRs come from an adult in good health.

The chain recombines TRBV7-9 with TRBJ2-5; 7 positions match TRBD2. The CDR3 extends over 13 amino acids. Germline V CDR1 and CDR2: SEHNR, FQNEAQ (reference sequence). Losses at the gene ends were 8 bases for V and 3 bases for J; bases not matched to a gene: 6. The CDR3 bases are TGTGCCAGCTCTTCCGCGGGAGAAGAGACCCAGTACTTC. Translating it yields CASSSAGEETQYF. Full variable domain (missing parts from reference TRBV7-9 and TRBJ2-5): DTGVSQNPRHKITKRGQNVTFRCDPISEHNRLYWYRQTLGQGPEFLTYFQNEAQLEKSRLLSDRFSAERPKGSFSTLEIQRTEQGDSAMYLCASSSAGEETQYFGPGTRLLVL.

This chain connects TRBV5-1 to TRBJ2-3, with D perhaps TRBD1 (6 bases). CDR3 length: 12 amino acids. Germline lookup yields CDR1 SGHRS and CDR2 YFSETQ. The V end was cut by 4 bases, the J end by 11 bases, with 14 bases between. The CDR3 nucleotides are TGCGCCAGCAGCCCAGGGGAAGGTAGGCAGTATTTT. Protein: CASSPGEGRQYF.

This chain uses TRBV2 with TRBJ1-2; TRBD1 might be the D (5 bases). The V end was cut by 5 bases, the J end by 3 bases, with 10 bases between. The CDR3 is made up of 13 amino acids. From germline, CDR1 is SNHLY and CDR2 FYNNEI. The DNA of the CDR3 is TGTGCCAGCAGTCCTATGACAGACTATGGCTACACCTTC. Residues: CASSPMTDYGYTF.

This chain uses TRBV11-3 with TRBJ1-1; 8 bases are shared with TRBD1. Germline CDR1 is SGHNT and CDR2 is YENEEA. The CDR3 covers 17 residues. Losses at the gene ends were 1 base for V and 7 bases for J; bases not matched to a gene: 14. The CDR3 nucleotides are TGTGCCAGCAGCTTAGCTATAGCCCGGGGACAGGCTTATGAAGCTTTCTTT. Translated: CASSLAIARGQAYEAFF.

V usage is TRBV7-6 and J usage is TRBJ1-2; TRBD1 might be the D (5 bases). V dropped 1 base and J dropped 4 bases, with 16 bases sitting between them. CDR1 and CDR2 (germline): SGHVS, FNYEAQ. The CDR3 extends over 16 amino acids. The CDR3 sequence is CASSLEVAGQTYGYTF. CDR3 in DNA: TGTGCCAGCAGCTTAGAGGTGGCGGGGCAGACCTATGGCTACACCTTC.

This rearrangement joins TRBV6-5 to TRBJ2-5; D possibly corresponds to TRBD1 (7 bases). Trimming removed 6 bases from V and 5 bases from J, with 13 bases in between. In germline, CDR1 is MNHEY, CDR2 SVGAGI. The CDR3 has 13 amino acids. The CDR3 DNA is TGTGCCAGCAGACCAGGGGGGATGGAGACCCAGTACTTC. Protein sequence: CASRPGGMETQYF.

The V gene is TRBV27, the J gene TRBJ1-6, with TRBD1 matching over 7 bases. Trimming cost V 3 bases and J 9 bases; bases outside gene matches: 8. This CDR3 spans 15 amino acids. Germline loops: CDR1 MNHEY, CDR2 SMNVEV (reference sequence). The CDR3 DNA sequence: TGTGCCAGCAGTTTTGGGCAGGGGGGGCGTTCACCCCTCCACTTT. The encoded protein is CASSFGQGGRSPLHF.

This rearrangement joins TRBV11-3 to TRBJ2-1; 12 bases map to TRBD2. Germline assignment: CDR1 SGHNT and CDR2 YENEEA. This CDR3 has 18 amino acids. V lost 8 bases to trimming and J lost 3 bases; unmatched junction nucleotides: 14. The DNA of the CDR3 is TGTGCCAGCTCCCCCGGGACTAGCGGGTGGGGGCTCTACAATGAGCAGTTCTTC. Translating gives CASSPGTSGWGLYNEQFF.

The count of this clone is one. The CDR3 nucleotides are TGTGCCAGCAGCTTAGAAGCTGCGAAAGAGACCCAGTACTTC. Translating it yields CASSLEAAKETQYF. The chain couples TRBV7-6 to TRBJ2-5; D gene unclear. This CDR3 comprises 14 residues. The V gene's germline CDR1 is SGHVS and CDR2 FNYEAQ. Trimming removed 1 base at V and 3 bases at J, with 9 bases between.

The gene calls are TRBV27 and TRBJ2-1; 10 bases agree with TRBD2. There are 16 residues in the CDR3. CDR1 and CDR2 from the germline V gene are MNHEY and SMNVEV (reference sequence). With 2 bases clipped from V and 9 bases from J, the junction kept 10 bases outside the gene matches. In DNA form, the CDR3 reads TGTGCCAGCAGTTTAACAGGGCTAGCGGGAGTCGCTGAGCAGTTCTTC. Amino acids: CASSLTGLAGVAEQFF.

V and J are TRBV30 and TRBJ1-3; 8 bases are a match to TRBD1. CDR3 size: 18 residues. Trimming took 3 bases from V and 0 from J; bases not matched to a gene: 13. Germline CDR1 reads GTSNPN; CDR2 reads SVGIG (reference sequence). The CDR3 is CAWSLGDRTRFSGNTIYF. CDR3 DNA sequence: TGTGCCTGGAGCCTAGGGGACAGGACCCGCTTCTCTGGAAACACCATATATTTT.

This chain uses TRBV7-9 with TRBJ2-1; TRBD2 matches at 12 bases. Germline values: CDR1 SEHNR, CDR2 FQNEAQ (reference sequence). J was trimmed by 5 bases and V by 5 bases; bases with no gene match: 7. The CDR3 loop spans 16 amino acids. The CDR3 nucleotides read TGTGCCAGCAGCCCGACTAGCGGGAGAACAAACAATGAGCAGTTCTTC. This gives the protein CASSPTSGRTNNEQFF. Full variable domain (remainder filled in from reference TRBV7-9 and TRBJ2-1): DTGVSQNPRHKITKRGQNVTFRCDPISEHNRLYWYRQTLGQGPEFLTYFQNEAQLEKSRLLSDRFSAERPKGSFSTLEIQRTEQGDSAMYLCASSPTSGRTNNEQFFGPGTRLTVL.

The rearrangement uses TRBV27 and TRBJ2-1, with D perhaps matching TRBD1 (5 bases). From germline, CDR1 is MNHEY and CDR2 SMNVEV (reference sequence). V was shortened by 3 bases and J by 1 base, with 7 bases between the two germline ends. The CDR3 runs 14 residues. As DNA, the CDR3 is TGTGCCAGCAGTTTGACAGAGTCCTACAATGAGCAGTTCTTC. As protein: CASSLTESYNEQFF.

V and J are TRBV5-1 and TRBJ2-7; D uncertain. Deletions cut 4 bases from V and 2 bases from J, with 4 bases between. Germline CDR1 is SGHRS and CDR2 is YFSETQ. There are 11 residues in the CDR3. The CDR3 loop reads CASSLAYEQYF. The CDR3 region has the DNA TGCGCCAGCAGCCTTGCCTACGAGCAGTACTTC. Complete variable domain (other parts from reference TRBV5-1 and TRBJ2-7): KAGVTQTPRYLIKTRGQQVTLSCSPISGHRSVSWYQQTPGQGLQFLFEYFSETQRNKGNFPGRFSGRQFSNSRSEMNVSTLELGDSALYLCASSLAYEQYFGPGTRLTVT.

The chain employs TRBV19 and TRBJ1-1, with 7 bases matching TRBD1. CDR3 length equals 12 residues. V shed 6 bases and J 6 bases; nucleotides not matched to a gene: 4. Per the germline V gene, CDR1 is LNHDA and CDR2 is SQIVND (reference sequence). CDR3 sequence: CASRDRYAEAFF. CDR3 bases: TGTGCCAGTAGGGACAGGTACGCTGAAGCTTTCTTT.

Concerning this clone itself: Other DNA variants within this sample encode the same CDR3. The CDR3 DNA reads TGTGCCTGGAGTGTAGACAGCAATCAGCCCCAGCATTTT. It is translated as CAWSVDSNQPQHF. The chain has TRBV30 and TRBJ1-5; unclear D gene. Trimming removed 0 bases from V and 1 base from J, with 4 bases in between. The CDR3 totals 13 residues. CDR1 is GTSNPN, CDR2 SVGIG, per germline (reference sequence).

The chain has TRBV15 and TRBJ1-4, with 8 bases lining up with TRBD1. CDR3 length equals 17 residues. Germline CDR1 is LNHNV and CDR2 is YYDKDF (reference sequence). The trim removed 1 base at V and 6 bases at J, leaving 10 bases unmatched. CDR3 sequence reads: CATSRALGGGQDEKLFF. The CDR3 DNA sequence: TGTGCCACCAGCAGAGCCTTGGGCGGGGGACAGGATGAAAAACTGTTTTTT.

The chain couples TRBV7-3 to TRBJ2-1; 11 bases agree with TRBD2. This CDR3 is 15 amino acids long. Trimming took 5 bases from V and 4 from J; bases not matched to a gene: 4. CDR1 is SGHTA and CDR2 is FQGTGA in the germline V gene. CDR3 nucleotide sequence: TGTGCCAGCAGCACCGGGACTAGCGGTTACAATGAGCAGTTCTTC. It translates to CASSTGTSGYNEQFF.